The next 23 T cell receptor beta chains were all read from a single sample in a study of spatial heterogeneity in lung cancer. TCRdb passed the 5' RACE reads through MiXCR, listing each CDR3 protein once. The sample contains about 120,000 distinct CDR3 sequences, 9.5% to 15% of which appear only once. As to time point: blood at routine non-recurrence follow-up after resection. Researchers sequenced whole RNA taken from tumor, nontumor lung or frozen PBMC without sorting. This specimen consisted of PBMCs, obtained at follow-up. These receptors were obtained from a male donor with early-stage non-small cell lung cancer.

This clonotype was found a few times. The V gene is TRBV20-1, the J gene TRBJ1-2; D not certain. This CDR3 has 14 residues. V lost 6 bases and J 4 bases, leaving 18 bases between the germline ends. The germline V gene has CDR1 DFQATT and CDR2 SNEGSKA (reference sequence). The CDR3 here is CSATPLVSGYGYTF. CDR3 nucleotide sequence: TGCAGTGCGACGCCCCTGGTTTCGGGCTATGGCTACACCTTC.

This clonotype was picked up a small number of times. At one end the junction does not follow the germline gene, possibly because of a read error. CDR3 DNA sequence: TGTGCCAGCAGCGTCCCCAGCCCGGGACTCGCGAAGACCGGGGAGCTGTTTTTT. Its translation is CASSVPSPGLAKTGELFF. The chain couples TRBV9 to TRBJ2-2; possibly TRBD2 for D (6 bases). Germline CDR1 SGDLS, CDR2 YYNGEE. CDR3 length: 18 amino acids. Supplemented by reference TRBV9 and TRBJ2-2, the full variable domain reads DSGVTQTPKHLITATGQRVTLRCSPRSGDLSVYWYQQSLDQGLQFLIQYYNGEERAKGNILERFSAQQFPDLHSELNLSSLELGDSALYFCASSVPSPGLAKTGELFFGEGSRLTVL.

This clonotype was detected a few times. The chain has TRBV6-1 and TRBJ2-1; 15 bases align to TRBD2. The CDR3 is made up of 17 amino acids. After removal of 4 bases from V and 4 bases from J, the junction contained 5 bases not matched to a gene. Germline CDR1 and CDR2: MNHNS and SASEGT. CDR3 residues: CASSARGLAGGYNEQFF. DNA of the CDR3: TGTGCCAGCAGTGCCCGGGGACTAGCGGGGGGTTACAATGAGCAGTTCTTC.

The rearrangement joins TRBV2 to TRBJ1-1, with D maybe TRBD1 (6 bases). V lost 4 bases and J lost 10, with 16 bases in between. Germline CDR1 is SNHLY and CDR2 is FYNNEI. This CDR3 spans 13 amino acids. The CDR3 region has the DNA TGTGCCAGCAGTGGTGAAAGGGGGAGTCCAGCTTTCTTT. Encoded protein: CASSGERGSPAFF.

This clonotype was detected many times. This chain links TRBV30 with TRBJ1-5; 8 bases match TRBD1. The CDR3 covers 13 residues. CDR1 is GTSNPN, CDR2 SVGIG, per germline (reference sequence). The junction had 4 bases not matched to a gene; V was cut back by 2 bases and J by 7 bases. Here the CDR3 reads CAWSPDRDQPQHF. The CDR3, as DNA: TGTGCCTGGAGTCCGGACAGGGACCAGCCCCAGCATTTT. The complete variable domain, with remaining parts taken from reference TRBV30 and TRBJ1-5, reads SQTIHQWPATLVQPVGSPLSLECTVEGTSNPNLYWYRQAAGRGLQLLFYSVGIGQISSEVPQNLSASRPQDRQFILSSKKLLLSDSGFYLCAWSPDRDQPQHFGDGTRLSIL.

The gene calls are TRBV5-1 and TRBJ2-6; possibly TRBD1 for D (5 bases). This CDR3 has 17 residues. Between the trimmed V and J ends, which lost 6 bases and 0 bases, there was a span of 16 bases. The germline CDR1 and CDR2 sequences are SGHRS and YFSETQ. This CDR3 reads CASTSTTGFSGANVLTF. CDR3 bases: TGCGCCAGCACCTCAACCACAGGCTTCTCTGGGGCCAACGTCCTGACTTTC.

The J gene is TRBJ2-7, the V gene TRBV3-1; 9 bases match TRBD2. J gave up 2 bases and V 4 bases, and 6 bases lay outside the gene matches. This CDR3 spans 15 amino acids. Germline values: CDR1 LGHDT, CDR2 YNNKEL (reference sequence). CDR3: CASSRATSGTYEQYF. The CDR3 nucleotides are TGTGCCAGCAGCCGGGCGACTAGCGGAACCTACGAGCAGTACTTC.

This clonotype was seen only once. A much larger clone sits a single nucleotide away, making a read error possible. The chain carries TRBV28 and TRBJ2-3; perhaps TRBD1 as D (5 bases). Germline CDR1 is MDHEN and CDR2 is SYDVKM. CDR3 length: 15 residues. The CDR3 DNA follows: TGTGCCAGCAGTCAGCAGGGCTGGGGCACAGATAGGCAGTATTTT. Translating it yields CASSQQGWGTDRQYF.

This clonotype has more than one count but fewer than ten. This sequence joins TRBV20-1 and TRBJ1-6; D remains unclear. V lost 1 base and J 0 bases, leaving 13 bases between the germline ends. There are 17 residues in the CDR3. Per germline, CDR1 DFQATT and CDR2 SNEGSKA (reference sequence). The CDR3 coding sequence is TGCAGTGCTAGAGCTCAAGAAATGAGCTCCTATAATTCACCCCTCCACTTT. It is translated as CSARAQEMSSYNSPLHF.

This clonotype was found a few times. This chain connects TRBV4-3 to TRBJ1-6; a weak D match, TRBD1 (5 bases). The CDR3 has 15 residues. V shed 3 bases and J shed 14 bases, with 20 bases lying between them. CDR1 and CDR2 (germline): LGHNA, YSLEER. The DNA for the CDR3 is TGCGCCAGCAGCCAGACGGCGGGGACCCGGTCTTCCCTCCACTTT. Its translation: CASSQTAGTRSSLHF.

This clonotype has just a few counts. The J gene is TRBJ2-3, the V gene TRBV7-2; tentatively, D is TRBD2 (6 bases). Germline V gene data show CDR1 as SGHTA and CDR2 as FQGNSA. V was trimmed by 1 base and J by 2 bases, leaving 13 bases between them. The CDR3 consists of 16 residues. CDR3: CASSLVDYQATDTQYF. In DNA, the CDR3 is TGTGCCAGCAGCTTAGTGGACTACCAGGCCACAGATACGCAGTATTTT.

This clonotype was found many times. The rearrangement links TRBV5-1 to TRBJ2-1, with D possibly TRBD1 on 6 matching bases. The germline gives CDR1 SGHRS, CDR2 YFSETQ. Trimming took 0 bases from V and 9 from J, leaving 16 bases between them. This CDR3 has 15 residues. In DNA form, the CDR3 reads TGCGCCAGCAGCTTGGCGGCAGGGGTAAAGGGTGAGCAGTTCTTC. It translates to CASSLAAGVKGEQFF.

The rearrangement uses TRBV4-3 and TRBJ1-1; D call uncertain. Deletions cut 0 bases from V and 5 bases from J, with 7 bases between. The CDR3 has 13 amino acids. The germline gives CDR1 LGHNA, CDR2 YSLEER. In nucleotides, the CDR3 is TGCGCCAGCAGCCAAGATTCCGGGACTGAAGCTTTCTTT. The encoded protein is CASSQDSGTEAFF.

The chain uses TRBV29-1 and TRBJ1-2; D is ambiguous. The CDR3 is made up of 9 amino acids. Germline V gene lookup returns CDR1 SQVTM and CDR2 ANQGSEA. The CDR3 sequence: CPTLSGYTF. The CDR3 region has the DNA TGCCCAACCCTATCTGGCTACACCTTC.

This clonotype was seen ten or more times. This chain uses TRBV2 with TRBJ2-1; no reliable D call. CDR1 is SNHLY, CDR2 FYNNEI, per germline. There are 14 residues in the CDR3. V lost 8 bases and J lost 6, with 17 bases in between. For the CDR3, the DNA is TGTGCCAGCGCGTGGCGGCCCGGCGGCAATGAGCAGTTCTTC. It codes for CASAWRPGGNEQFF.

The genes are TRBV15 and TRBJ1-5; 7 bases align to TRBD1. Trimming took 1 base from V and 7 from J; bases not matched to a gene: 7. From germline, CDR1 is LNHNV and CDR2 YYDKDF (reference sequence). The CDR3 covers 15 residues. The CDR3 region is CATSRGGTAAQPQHF. CDR3 in DNA: TGTGCCACCAGCAGAGGTGGGACAGCCGCCCAGCCCCAGCATTTT.

This clonotype was counted ten times or more. V usage is TRBV3-1 and J usage is TRBJ1-6, with D uncertain. The length of the CDR3 is 15 residues. Germline assignment: CDR1 LGHDT and CDR2 YNNKEL (reference sequence). V shed 1 base and J shed 0 bases, with 4 bases lying between them. CDR3 in amino acids: CASSQAHSYNSPLHF. CDR3 in DNA: TGTGCCAGCAGCCAAGCTCACTCCTATAATTCACCCCTCCACTTT. Full variable domain (remainder filled in from reference TRBV3-1 and TRBJ1-6): DTAVSQTPKYLVTQMGNDKSIKCEQNLGHDTMYWYKQDSKKFLKIMFSYNNKELIINETVPNRFSPKSPDKAHLNLHINSLELGDSAVYFCASSQAHSYNSPLHFGNGTRLTVT.

The genes are TRBV28 and TRBJ1-3; tentative D call: TRBD1 (6 bases). The CDR3 totals 17 residues. V lost 4 bases, J lost 1 base, and 17 bases lay in between. The V gene's germline CDR1 is MDHEN and CDR2 SYDVKM. The chain's CDR3 is CASSWDPTGKSGNTIYF. The CDR3 DNA reads TGTGCCAGCAGTTGGGATCCTACAGGGAAGTCTGGAAACACCATATATTTT.

This clonotype was counted many times. This rearrangement joins TRBV12-3 or TRBV12-4 to TRBJ1-5, with D unclear. Trimming took 5 bases from V and 2 from J, leaving 10 bases between them. This CDR3 is 14 amino acids long. This CDR3 is CASSLDLGNQPQHF. The CDR3 DNA follows: TGTGCCAGCAGTCTTGACCTAGGCAATCAGCCCCAGCATTTT.

The chain uses TRBV28 and TRBJ2-1, with 10 bases fitting TRBD2. Germline lookup yields CDR1 MDHEN and CDR2 SYDVKM. Trimming cost V 6 bases and J 2 bases; bases outside gene matches: 10. The CDR3 totals 17 residues. In DNA, the CDR3 is TGTGCCAGCAGCGTACTAGCGGGGCCACCCACCTACAATGAGCAGTTCTTC. Translated, it gives CASSVLAGPPTYNEQFF.

This clonotype was detected only a few times. J is TRBJ1-1 and V is TRBV6-1; D might be TRBD1 (5 bases). Germline CDR1 reads MNHNS; CDR2 reads SASEGT. The CDR3 length is 14 residues. V was shortened by 1 base and J by 0 bases, with 6 bases between the two germline ends. CDR3 sequence: CASSEEGLNTEAFF. CDR3 DNA sequence: TGTGCCAGCAGTGAAGAGGGACTGAACACTGAAGCTTTCTTT.

This clonotype has a count of ten or more. This rearrangement joins TRBV5-5 to TRBJ2-7; 9 bases map to TRBD1. J was trimmed by 2 bases and V by 0 bases; bases with no gene match: 3. The CDR3 has 15 amino acids. Germline V CDR1 and CDR2: SGHKS, YYEKEE (reference sequence). The CDR3 DNA reads as TGTGCCAGCAGCTTGGTGGACAGGGGAACCTACGAGCAGTACTTC. It encodes CASSLVDRGTYEQYF. The whole variable domain, remainder taken from reference TRBV5-5 and TRBJ2-7, is DAGVTQSPTHLIKTRGQQVTLRCSPISGHKSVSWYQQVLGQGPQFIFQYYEKEERGRGNFPDRFSARQFPNYSSELNVNALLLGDSALYLCASSLVDRGTYEQYFGPGTRLTVT.

The CDR3 coding sequence is TGTGCCAGCAGCTCCTTCCACGAAGCTAATGAAAAACTGTTTTTT. Its translation is CASSSFHEANEKLFF. The V and J genes are TRBV7-2 and TRBJ1-4; D uncertain. Germline assignment: CDR1 SGHTA and CDR2 FQGNSA. Between the trimmed V and J ends, which lost 4 bases and 3 bases, there was a span of 12 bases. The CDR3 totals 15 residues.